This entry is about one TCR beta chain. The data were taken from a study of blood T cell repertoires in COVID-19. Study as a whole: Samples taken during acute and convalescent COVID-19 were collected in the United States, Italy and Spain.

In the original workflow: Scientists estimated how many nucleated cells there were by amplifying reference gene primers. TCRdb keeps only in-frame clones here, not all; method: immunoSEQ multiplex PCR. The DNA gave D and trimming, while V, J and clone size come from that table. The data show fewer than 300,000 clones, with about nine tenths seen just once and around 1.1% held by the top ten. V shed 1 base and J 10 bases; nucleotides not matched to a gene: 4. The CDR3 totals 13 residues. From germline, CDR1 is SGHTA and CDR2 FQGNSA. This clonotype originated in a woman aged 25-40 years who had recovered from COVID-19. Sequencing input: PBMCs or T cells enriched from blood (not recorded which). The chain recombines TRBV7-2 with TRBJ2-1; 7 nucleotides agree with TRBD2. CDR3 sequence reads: CASSLGGLTEQFF. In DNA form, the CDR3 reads TGTGCCAGCAGCTTAGGGGGACTAACAGAGCAGTTCTTC.